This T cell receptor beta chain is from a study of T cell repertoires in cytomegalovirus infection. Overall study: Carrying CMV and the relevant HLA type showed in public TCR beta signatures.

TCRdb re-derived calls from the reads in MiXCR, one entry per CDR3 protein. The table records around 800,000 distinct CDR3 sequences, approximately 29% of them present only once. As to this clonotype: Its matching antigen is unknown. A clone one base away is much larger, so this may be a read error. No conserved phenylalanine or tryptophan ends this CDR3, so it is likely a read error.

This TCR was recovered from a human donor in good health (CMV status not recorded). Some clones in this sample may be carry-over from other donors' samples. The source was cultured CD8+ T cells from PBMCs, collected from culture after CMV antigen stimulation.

In DNA form, the CDR3 reads TGTGCCAGCAGCTTAGGATTCTTCGGGGGCAGCCTCTCTACTAATGAAAAACTGTTTCTT. This sequence encodes CASSLGFFGGSLSTNEKLFL. The chain joins TRBV7-8 to TRBJ1-4; possible D gene TRBD1, 6 bases. This CDR3 has 20 residues. The germline CDR1 and CDR2 sequences are SGHVS and FQNEAQ. The V gene lost 1 base and the J gene lost 2 bases, with 23 bases spanning the gap.